This T cell receptor beta chain was found in a study of CD8 T cells in Susac syndrome. After extraction with the RNeasy kit, roughly 0.45 to 1 ug of the RNA was reverse transcribed using random hexamers. Across 54 Vbeta and 13 Jbeta, TCR beta CDR3 was amplified with immunoSEQ multiplex PCR. TCRdb re-derived calls from the immunoSEQ multiplex PCR reads in MiXCR, one entry per CDR3 protein. Counted here are about 130,000 distinct CDR3 sequences, around nine tenths occurring once; the ten biggest clones make up 0.24%. The germline CDR1 and CDR2 sequences are LGHNA and YSLEER. Trimming cost V 0 bases and J 9 bases, with 18 bases left between them. This CDR3 spans 16 amino acids. TCR beta sequencing covered blood CD8+ and CD4+ T cells.

The clonotype originates from a human donor with multiple sclerosis. The V and J genes are TRBV4-3 and TRBJ2-4; D remains unclear. What was sequenced was CD8+ T cells from PBMCs. The CDR3: CASSQDRAPSPAIQYF. DNA of the CDR3: TGCGCCAGCAGCCAAGATCGAGCCCCGAGCCCGGCCATTCAGTACTTC.